Listed here are 4 T cell receptor beta chains from one sample, sequenced in a study of OX40 agonist ivuxolimab in advanced cancers. The assay was immunoSEQ multiplex PCR, and TCRdb's table has in-frame clones only and misses some. The table includes over 45,000 clones, 79% detected once. The material was CD4+ or CD8+ T cells sorted from blood, obtained in a trial of the OX40 agonist ivuxolimab. The receptors originated from an adult with an advanced solid tumor such as melanoma, head and neck, liver or kidney cancer.

V usage is TRBV27 and J usage is TRBJ1-6; TRBD1 matches at 7 bases. The germline V gene encodes CDR1 MNHEY and CDR2 SMNVEV (reference sequence). The ends lost 5 bases at V and 10 bases at J; junction bases unmatched: 14. The CDR3 runs to 16 residues. CDR3 nucleotides: TGTGCCAGCAGTGTCGTGGGGACAGAGCCGAACTCACCCCTCCACTTT. Translated: CASSVVGTEPNSPLHF.

This chain uses TRBV2 with TRBJ1-1; the D is unclear. This CDR3 is 13 amino acids long. Germline V gene lookup returns CDR1 SNHLY and CDR2 FYNNEI. V shed 10 bases and J shed 0 bases, with 12 bases lying between them. This CDR3 reads CATSRTMNTEAFF. The CDR3 region has the DNA TGTGCCACCTCACGGACCATGAACACTGAAGCTTTCTTT.

This sequence joins TRBV7-2 and TRBJ2-3; no reliable D call. CDR1 and CDR2 from the germline V gene are SGHTA and FQGNSA. The CDR3 consists of 15 residues. The V gene lost 3 bases and the J gene lost 2 bases, with 12 bases spanning the gap. The CDR3 nucleotides read TGTGCCAGCAGCTTTTTCTCCACCCTCACAGATACGCAGTATTTT. Translation: CASSFFSTLTDTQYF.

The rearrangement uses TRBV25-1 and TRBJ2-7; D gene ambiguous. V lost 4 bases and J 3 bases, leaving 7 bases between the germline ends. From germline, CDR1 is MGHDK and CDR2 SYGVNS. This CDR3 has 12 amino acids. CDR3 protein: CASSVLGYEQYF. The CDR3 nucleotides read TGTGCCAGCAGTGTCTTAGGCTACGAGCAGTACTTC.